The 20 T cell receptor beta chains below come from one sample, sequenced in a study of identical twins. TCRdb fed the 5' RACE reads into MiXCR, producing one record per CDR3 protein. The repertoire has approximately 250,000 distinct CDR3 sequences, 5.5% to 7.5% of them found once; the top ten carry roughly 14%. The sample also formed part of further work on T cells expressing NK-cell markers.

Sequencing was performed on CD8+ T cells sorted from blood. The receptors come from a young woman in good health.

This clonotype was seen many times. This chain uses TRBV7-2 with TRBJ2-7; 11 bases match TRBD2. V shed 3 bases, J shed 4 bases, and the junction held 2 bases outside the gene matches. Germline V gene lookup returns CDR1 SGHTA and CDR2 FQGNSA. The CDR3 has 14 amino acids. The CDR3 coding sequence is TGTGCCAGCAGCTTTGCTAGCGGGGGGTACGAGCAGTACTTC. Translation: CASSFASGGYEQYF.

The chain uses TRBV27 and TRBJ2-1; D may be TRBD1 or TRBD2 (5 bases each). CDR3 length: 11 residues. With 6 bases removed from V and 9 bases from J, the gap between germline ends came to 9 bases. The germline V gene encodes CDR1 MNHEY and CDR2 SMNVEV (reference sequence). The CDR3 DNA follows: TGTGCCAGCAGGAGGGACGCTGAGCAGTTCTTC. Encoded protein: CASRRDAEQFF.

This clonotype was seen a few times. DNA for the CDR3: TGTGCCAGCAGCCATCGGACAGGGTTTAATGAAAAACTGTTTTTT. Translation: CASSHRTGFNEKLFF. The chain has TRBV9 and TRBJ1-4; TRBD1 agrees at 8 bases. From germline, CDR1 is SGDLS and CDR2 YYNGEE. CDR3 length: 15 residues. After removal of 4 bases from V and 4 bases from J, the junction contained 6 bases not matched to a gene.

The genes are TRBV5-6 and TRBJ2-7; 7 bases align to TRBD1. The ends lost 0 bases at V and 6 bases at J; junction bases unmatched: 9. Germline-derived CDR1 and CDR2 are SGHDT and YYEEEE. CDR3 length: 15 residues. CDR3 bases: TGTGCCAGCAGCTTGGGGGACAGTGTTGGAAGCGAGCAGTACTTC. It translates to CASSLGDSVGSEQYF.

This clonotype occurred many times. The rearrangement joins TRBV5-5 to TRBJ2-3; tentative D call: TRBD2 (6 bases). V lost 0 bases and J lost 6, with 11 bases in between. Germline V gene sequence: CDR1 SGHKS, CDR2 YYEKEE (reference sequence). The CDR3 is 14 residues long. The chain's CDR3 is CASSLERAADTQYF. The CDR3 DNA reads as TGTGCCAGCAGCTTGGAGCGGGCCGCGGATACGCAGTATTTT.

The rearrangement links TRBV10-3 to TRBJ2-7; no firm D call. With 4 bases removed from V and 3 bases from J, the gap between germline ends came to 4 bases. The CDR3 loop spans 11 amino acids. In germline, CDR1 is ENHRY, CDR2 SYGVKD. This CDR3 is CAISVNYEQYF. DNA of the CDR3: TGTGCCATCAGTGTTAACTACGAGCAGTACTTC.

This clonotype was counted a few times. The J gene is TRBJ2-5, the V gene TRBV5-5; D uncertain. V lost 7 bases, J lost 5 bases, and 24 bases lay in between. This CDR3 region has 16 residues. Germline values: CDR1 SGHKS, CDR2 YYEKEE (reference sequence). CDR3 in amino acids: CASGPTSGLRWETQYF. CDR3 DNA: TGTGCCAGCGGACCGACGTCGGGCCTCCGGTGGGAGACCCAGTACTTC.

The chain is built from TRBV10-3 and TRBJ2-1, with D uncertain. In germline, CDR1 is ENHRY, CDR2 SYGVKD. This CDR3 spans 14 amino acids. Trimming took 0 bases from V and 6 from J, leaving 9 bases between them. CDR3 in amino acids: CAISESGSTNEQFF. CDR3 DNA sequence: TGTGCCATCAGTGAGTCGGGGTCAACCAATGAGCAGTTCTTC.

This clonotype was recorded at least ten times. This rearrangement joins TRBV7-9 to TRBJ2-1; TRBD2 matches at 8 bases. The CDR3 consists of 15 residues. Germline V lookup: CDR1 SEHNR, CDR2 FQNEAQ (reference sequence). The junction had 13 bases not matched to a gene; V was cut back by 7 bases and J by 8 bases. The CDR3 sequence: CASTQGTSVLHEQFF. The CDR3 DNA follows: TGTGCCAGCACCCAAGGGACTAGTGTTCTCCATGAGCAGTTCTTC.

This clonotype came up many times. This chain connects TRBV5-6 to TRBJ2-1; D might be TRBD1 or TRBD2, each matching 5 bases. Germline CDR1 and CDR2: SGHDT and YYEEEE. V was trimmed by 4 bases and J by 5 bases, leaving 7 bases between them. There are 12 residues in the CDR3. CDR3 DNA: TGTGCCAGCAGCGGGACCAACAATGAGCAGTTCTTC. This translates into CASSGTNNEQFF.

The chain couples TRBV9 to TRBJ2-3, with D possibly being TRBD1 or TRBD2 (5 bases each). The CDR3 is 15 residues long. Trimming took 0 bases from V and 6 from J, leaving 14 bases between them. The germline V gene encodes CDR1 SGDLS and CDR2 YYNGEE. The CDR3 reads CASSVDGQGVDTQYF. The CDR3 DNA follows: TGTGCCAGCAGCGTAGATGGGCAGGGAGTCGATACGCAGTATTTT.

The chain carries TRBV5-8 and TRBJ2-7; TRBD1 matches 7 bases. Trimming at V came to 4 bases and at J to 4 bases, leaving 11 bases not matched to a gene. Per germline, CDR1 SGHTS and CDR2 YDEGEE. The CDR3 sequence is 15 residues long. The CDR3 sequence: CASSLPRQGTYEQYF. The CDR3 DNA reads TGTGCCAGCAGCCTCCCTAGACAGGGTACATACGAGCAGTACTTC.

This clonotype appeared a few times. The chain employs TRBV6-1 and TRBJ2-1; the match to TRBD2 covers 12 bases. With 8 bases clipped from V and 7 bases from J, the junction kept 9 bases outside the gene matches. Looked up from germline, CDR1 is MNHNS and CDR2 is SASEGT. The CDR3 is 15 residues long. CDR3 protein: CASSTLAGGSNEQFF. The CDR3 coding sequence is TGTGCCAGCTCCACTCTAGCGGGAGGGTCGAATGAGCAGTTCTTC.

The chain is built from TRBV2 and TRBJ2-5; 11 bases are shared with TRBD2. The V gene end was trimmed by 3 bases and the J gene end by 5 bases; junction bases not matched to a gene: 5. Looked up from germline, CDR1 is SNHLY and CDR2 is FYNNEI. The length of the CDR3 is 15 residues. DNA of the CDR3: TGTGCCAGCAGTGATCTAGCGGGGGGCGGGGAGACCCAGTACTTC. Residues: CASSDLAGGGETQYF.

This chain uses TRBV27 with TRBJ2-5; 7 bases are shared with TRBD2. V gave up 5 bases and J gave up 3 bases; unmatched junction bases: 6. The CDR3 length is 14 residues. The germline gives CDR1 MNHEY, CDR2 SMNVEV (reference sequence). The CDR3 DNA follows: TGTGCCAGCAGTCCGGGACTACTGGAAGAGACCCAGTACTTC. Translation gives CASSPGLLEETQYF.

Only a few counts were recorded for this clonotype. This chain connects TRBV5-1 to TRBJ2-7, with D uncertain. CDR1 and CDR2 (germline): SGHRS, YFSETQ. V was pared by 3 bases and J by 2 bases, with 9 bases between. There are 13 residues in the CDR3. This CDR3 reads CASSYAEPYEQYF. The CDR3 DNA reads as TGCGCCAGCAGCTATGCGGAACCCTACGAGCAGTACTTC.

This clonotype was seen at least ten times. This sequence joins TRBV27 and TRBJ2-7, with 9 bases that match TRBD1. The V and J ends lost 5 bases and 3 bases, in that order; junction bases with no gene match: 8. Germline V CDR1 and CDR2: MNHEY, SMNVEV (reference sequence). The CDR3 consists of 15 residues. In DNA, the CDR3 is TGTGCCAGCAGTCTAGGGACAGGGATAGACTACGAGCAGTACTTC. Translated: CASSLGTGIDYEQYF.

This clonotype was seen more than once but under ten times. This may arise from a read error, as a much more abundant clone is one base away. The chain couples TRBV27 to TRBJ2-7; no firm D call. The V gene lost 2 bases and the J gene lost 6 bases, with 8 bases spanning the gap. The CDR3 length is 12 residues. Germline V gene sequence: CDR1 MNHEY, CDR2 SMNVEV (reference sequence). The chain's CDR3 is CASSLEGSEQYF. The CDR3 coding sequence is TGTGCCAGCAGTTTAGAAGGGTCCGAGCAGTACTTC.

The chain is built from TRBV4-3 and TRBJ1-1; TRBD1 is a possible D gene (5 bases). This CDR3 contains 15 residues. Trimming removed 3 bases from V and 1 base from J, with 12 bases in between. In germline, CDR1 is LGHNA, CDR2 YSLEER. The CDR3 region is CASSQARAANTEAFF. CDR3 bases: TGCGCCAGCAGCCAGGCCAGGGCTGCGAACACTGAAGCTTTCTTT.

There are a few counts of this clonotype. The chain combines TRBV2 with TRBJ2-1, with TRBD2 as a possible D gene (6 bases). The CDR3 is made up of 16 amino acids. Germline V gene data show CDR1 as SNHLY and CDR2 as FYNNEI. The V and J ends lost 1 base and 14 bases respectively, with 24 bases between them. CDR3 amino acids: CASSEGPPLAGLREFF. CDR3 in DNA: TGTGCCAGCAGTGAAGGTCCCCCACTAGCAGGTCTTAGAGAGTTCTTC.